This T cell receptor beta chain was profiled in a study of cytomegalovirus exposure and HLA in healthy donors. Study details: The 120 or so validation repertoires were reported in a later analysis to have been generated on the same platform as the approximately 700 first-cohort repertoires. Findings of the study overall: In a later analysis, first-cohort TCR clusters were found to tend to co-occur in the 90 to 150 validation repertoires. Some public TCRs appeared in many individuals, while most sequences were rare.

With regard to this clone: Its target is unknown.

Trimming pared 0 bases from V and 7 bases from J, leaving 10 bases between. CDR1 is MRHNA and CDR2 is SNTAGT in the germline V gene. This CDR3 has 14 residues. Assay used: immunoSEQ multiplex PCR; TCRdb lists only in-frame clones, some missing. The sample lists 120,000 to 150,000 clones; about nine tenths were seen once. This TCR was recovered from a young man in good health and CMV-seropositive. Sample: PBMCs. The chain employs TRBV6-4 and TRBJ2-1, with a weak D call TRBD2 (5 bases). The DNA for the CDR3 is TGTGCCAGCAGTGACTCGGGAGAGGCGAATGAGCAGTTCTTC. Translated: CASSDSGEANEQFF.